This paragraph covers one TCR beta chain sequence. This entry comes from a study of shared T cell receptors in the human thymus. The V gene lost 2 bases and the J gene lost 8 bases, with 21 bases spanning the gap. Germline assignment: CDR1 WNHNN and CDR2 SYGVQD (reference sequence). The CDR3 is 16 residues long. Assay: immunoSEQ multiplex PCR; the TCRdb copy retains only in-frame clones and omits some. Of about 380,000 clones listed, around 93% were seen once; the top ten hold 0.02%. The sequencing input was thymocytes. The receptor comes from a human donor. The genes are TRBV10-1 and TRBJ1-2; D is unresolved. CDR3 DNA: TGCGCCAGCAGTGAGGATCGTGGAGACCGGGTGGAAGGCTACACCTTC. Its protein is CASSEDRGDRVEGYTF.